This T cell receptor (beta chain) was obtained from a study of shared clonotypes between healthy human individuals. The assay was immunoSEQ multiplex PCR, and TCRdb's table has in-frame clones only and misses some. Altogether some 2,000,000 clones are present, around 95% being singletons, with the ten largest covering roughly 0.13%. Germline V gene data show CDR1 as MNHEY and CDR2 as SVGAGI. The CDR3 contains 15 residues. V was cut by 6 bases and J by 4 bases, with 18 bases left in between. General study findings and limits: Blood was the only sampled material, and tissue repertoires likely differ. Naive CD4 clonotypes were shared across several donors at 4.5% to 6%.

As for this clone: Its specificity is not known.

Adult donors, all healthy and HIV-negative, had no recent acute infections or vaccinations. J is TRBJ2-5 and V is TRBV6-5; the D gene is possibly TRBD2 (5 bases). What was sequenced was naive CD4+ T cells sorted from blood. Subset specified: CD45RA+ positively selected. The TCR sequence derives from a man between 18 and 29 years old in good health. The CDR3 DNA reads as TGTGCCAGCAGAACCCCAGGAGCCCTAGCAGAGACCCAGTACTTC. Its protein product is CASRTPGALAETQYF.